This entry features one T cell receptor beta chain sequence. This clonotype has a count of ten or more. Which antigen it targets is not known. No much larger clonotype is one base removed from it; base qualities were not supplied. Stable Graves' hyperthyroidism was defined as the absence of progression to ophthalmopathy over 18 months of follow-up. Hyperthyroidism patients were aged 18 to 65 years and newly diagnosed, with disease duration of less than 2 months. Exclusion was applied to patients with uncontrolled infections, other autoimmune diseases, pregnancy or lactation. Clinical symptoms, serum thyroxine and TRAb, thyroid ultrasound, and orbital computed tomography formed the basis for the diagnoses. Ficoll-Paque density gradient centrifugation was used to isolate PBMCs from 10 ml of fresh peripheral blood. Trizol reagent was used to extract total RNA, and RNA quality was then checked on an Agilent 2100 Bioanalyzer.

V ends up 5 bases short and J 3 bases short, with an unmatched junction base count of 21. Including cysteine and phenylalanine, the CDR3 has 22 amino acids. Just the 66-base CDR3 DNA is kept, in frame starting at base 1. The source of the sample is a study of T cells in Graves' hyperthyroidism and ophthalmopathy (dated by TCRdb to the late 2010s). Study-wide context: Peripheral blood was sampled at the time of initial diagnosis, prior to any treatment. To identify TCR V-J signatures that set the groups apart, the researchers used a discovery cohort of 100 or so patients, made up of 40 to 45 with Graves' ophthalmopathy and about 59 with stable Graves' hyperthyroidism. After sampling, hyperthyroidism patients received methimazole starting at 30 mg daily, and ophthalmopathy patients received high-dose intravenous methylprednisolone. The approximately 100 discovery patients were divided at random into training and test sets in a 7:3 ratio. Whether ophthalmopathy could be predicted prospectively was tested in an independent validation cohort made up of 18 to 20 hyperthyroidism patients plus 17 patients who later progressed to ophthalmopathy. The paper describes TCR Vbeta CDR3 sequencing of 140 or so peripheral blood samples, made up of some 42 ophthalmopathy patients, around 78 hyperthyroidism patients and about 17 progressor patients. The study also compared thyroid tissue and blood T-cell repertoires from about 6 Graves' hyperthyroidism patients. What the authors observed across the whole study: Most expanded thyroid clonotypes (frequency above 0.001) were also found in blood, which suggests that blood repertoires may mirror thyroid immune responses. A model built on a 13 V-J signature distinguished ophthalmopathy from stable hyperthyroidism, reaching about 88% sensitivity and around 82% specificity in cross-validation and 80%/75% in testing. In validation, the model predicted progression to ophthalmopathy with approximately 71% sensitivity and less than 75% specificity, a median of 6.5 months before onset. No statistical method was used to set the sample size in advance, and investigators knew the group allocation.

Amplification of TCR beta CDR3 regions was carried out from RNA transcripts. A first-round RT-PCR of the TCR CDR3 used the HTBI primer set with the Qiagen OneStep RT-PCR kit. Libraries were constructed in a second round of multiplex PCR, after which size selection and purification were carried out. Libraries were sequenced paired-end with 100 bp reads on an Illumina HiSeq2000. As for how the authors treated the data: SOAPnuke was used to process the raw data, with reads discarded if the reads contained adapters or uncalled bases, had a mean Phred below 15, or lacked an exact constant-primer or identifier match. High-quality paired reads were merged with COPE v1.2.5, and unique nucleotide sequences were defined as clonotypes. MiTCR v1.1 was used to align clonotypes to the IMGT TRBV, TRBD and TRBJ reference segments. The analysis included only V-J combinations with a frequency above 0.0001, which together covered more than 98% of the repertoires. A TCS score was defined as the ratio of F50 (clonal expansion) to E x V (chaos), with BLOSUM62-based TCRdist applied between CDR3 peptides within each V-J. Welch's t-statistics and random forest reduced roughly 500 V-J features to fewer than 15, which were used in a naive Bayes classifier (R e1071). TCRdb reanalyzed the raw reads on its own, using fastp at Q25 for trimming and MiXCR for clone calling, and kept in-frame beta chains. Records with the same CDR3 protein are collapsed into one entry carrying the most frequent genes and DNA. In this record, the V and J calls reflect TCRdb's handling and not the investigators' own analysis. Across this sample there are roughly 630,000 distinct CDR3 sequences, with around a sixth seen only once. The ten largest clonotypes hold about 7% of the sample.

The material sequenced was blood. The sequence joins TRBV12-3 or TRBV12-4 to TRBJ2-1, with 14 middle bases fitting TRBD2. This TCR was recovered from a woman in her 30s with Graves' hyperthyroidism. Here is the DNA: TGTGCCAGCAGTCCAGGGACTAGCGGGAGTTTGACTCTCTCAGGTAACTACAATGAGCAGTTCTTC. Translated, this is CASSPGTSGSLTLSGNYNEQFF.